This TCR beta chain was sequenced for a study of shared clonotypes between healthy human individuals. Study-wide context: The donor group consisted of two women and three men, aged 18 to 49. Regarding the study as a whole: A reduction in generation probabilities was seen for non-shared clonotypes relative to those shared by all four donors.

Naive CD8 cells, CD45RO-negative and positively selected for CCR7, excluded terminally differentiated effector memory CD45RA+ cells. This clone was observed a single time. Its matching antigen is unknown. The repertoire was sequenced with immunoSEQ multiplex PCR; TCRdb's copy has only in-frame clones and lacks some. The table includes roughly 2.1 million clones, under 95% detected once. The CDR3 has 15 residues. J gave up 4 bases and V 4 bases, and 9 bases lay outside the gene matches. Germline V gives CDR1 SGHNT, CDR2 YYREEE (reference sequence). The chain links TRBV5-4 to TRBJ2-5, with 8 bases aligning to TRBD1. The sample comprised naive CD8+ T cells from PBMCs. The receptor was derived from a man between 18 and 29 years old in good health. Some clones in this sample may be carry-over from other donors' samples. CDR3 nucleotides: TGTGCCAGCAGCGTAGACAGGGGAATATTAGAGACCCAGTACTTC. Its protein product is CASSVDRGILETQYF.